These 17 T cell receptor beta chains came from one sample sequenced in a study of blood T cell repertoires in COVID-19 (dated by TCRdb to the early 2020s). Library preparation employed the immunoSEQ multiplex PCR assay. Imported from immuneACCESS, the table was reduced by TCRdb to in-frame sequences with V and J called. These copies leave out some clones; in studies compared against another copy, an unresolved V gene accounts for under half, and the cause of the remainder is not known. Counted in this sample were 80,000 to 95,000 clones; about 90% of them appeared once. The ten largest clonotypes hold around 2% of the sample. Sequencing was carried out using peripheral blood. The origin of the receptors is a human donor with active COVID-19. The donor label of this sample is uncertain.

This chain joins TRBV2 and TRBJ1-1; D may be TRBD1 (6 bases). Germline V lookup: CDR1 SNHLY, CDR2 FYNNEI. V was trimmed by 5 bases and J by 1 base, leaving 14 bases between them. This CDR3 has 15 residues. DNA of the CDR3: TGTGCCAGCAGTCGGTGGGGGGGCCCGAACACTGAAGCTTTCTTT. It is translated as CASSRWGGPNTEAFF.

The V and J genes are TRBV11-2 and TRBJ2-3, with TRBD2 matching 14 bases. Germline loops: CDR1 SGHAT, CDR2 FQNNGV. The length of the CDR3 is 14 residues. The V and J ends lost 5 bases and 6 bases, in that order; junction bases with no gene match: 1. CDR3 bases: TGTGCCAGCAGCCGGACTAGCGGGGGGGATACGCAGTATTTT. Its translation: CASSRTSGGDTQYF.

The CDR3 DNA reads TGTGCCAGCAGCGTGCCTATAAGACAGGGTCTGGTTCAGTACTTC. Translating it yields CASSVPIRQGLVQYF. V is TRBV5-5 and J is TRBJ2-4, with 7 nucleotides matching TRBD1. V lost 4 bases and J lost 11; bases outside the gene matches: 15. The CDR3 totals 15 residues. From germline, CDR1 is SGHKS and CDR2 YYEKEE (reference sequence).

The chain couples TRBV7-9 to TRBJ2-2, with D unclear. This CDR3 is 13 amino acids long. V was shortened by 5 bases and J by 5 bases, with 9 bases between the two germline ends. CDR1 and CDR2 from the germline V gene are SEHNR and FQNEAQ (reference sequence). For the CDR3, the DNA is TGTGCCAGCAGCCCCCGAGAAACCGGGGAGCTGTTTTTT. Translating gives CASSPRETGELFF.

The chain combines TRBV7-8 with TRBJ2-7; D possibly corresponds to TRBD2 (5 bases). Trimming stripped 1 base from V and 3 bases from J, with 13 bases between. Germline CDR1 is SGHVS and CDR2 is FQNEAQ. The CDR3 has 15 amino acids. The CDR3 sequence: CASSLGGGQNYEQYF. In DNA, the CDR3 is TGTGCCAGCAGCTTAGGCGGCGGGCAGAACTACGAGCAGTACTTC.

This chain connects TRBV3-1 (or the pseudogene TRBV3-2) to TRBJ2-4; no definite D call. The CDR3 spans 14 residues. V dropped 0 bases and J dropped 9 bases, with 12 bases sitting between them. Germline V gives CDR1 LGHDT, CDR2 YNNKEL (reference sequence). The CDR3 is CASSQEPGPGIQYF. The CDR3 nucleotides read TGTGCCAGCAGCCAAGAACCTGGCCCAGGCATTCAGTACTTC.

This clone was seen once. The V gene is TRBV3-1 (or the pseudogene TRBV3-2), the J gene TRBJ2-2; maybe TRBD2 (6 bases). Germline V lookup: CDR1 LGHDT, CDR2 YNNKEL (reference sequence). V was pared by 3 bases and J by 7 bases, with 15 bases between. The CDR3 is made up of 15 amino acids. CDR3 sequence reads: CASSQAIGGIGELFF. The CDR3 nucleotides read TGTGCCAGCAGCCAGGCTATTGGGGGGATCGGGGAGCTGTTTTTT.

The CDR3 nucleotides read TGTGCCAGCTCACCAAGTTTAGGGGCCCCAAGCTCTGGGGCCAACGTCCTGACTTTC. This codes for CASSPSLGAPSSGANVLTF. The chain couples TRBV18 to TRBJ2-6; possible D gene TRBD1, 5 bases. This CDR3 region has 19 residues. Germline V gives CDR1 KGHSH, CDR2 LQKENI. Between the trimmed V and J ends, which lost 2 bases and 0 bases, there was a span of 17 bases.

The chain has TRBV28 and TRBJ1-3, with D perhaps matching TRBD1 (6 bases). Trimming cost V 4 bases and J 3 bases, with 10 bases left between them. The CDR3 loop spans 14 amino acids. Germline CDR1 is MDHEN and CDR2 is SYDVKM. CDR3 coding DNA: TGTGCCAGCAGTTGGGGGGGCAGTGGAAACACCATATATTTT. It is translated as CASSWGGSGNTIYF.

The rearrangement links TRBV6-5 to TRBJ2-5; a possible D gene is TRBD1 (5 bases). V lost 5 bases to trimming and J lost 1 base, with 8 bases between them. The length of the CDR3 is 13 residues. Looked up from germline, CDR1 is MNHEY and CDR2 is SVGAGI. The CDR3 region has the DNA TGTGCCAGCAGTCCAGGGTTCCAAGAGACCCAGTACTTC. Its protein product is CASSPGFQETQYF.

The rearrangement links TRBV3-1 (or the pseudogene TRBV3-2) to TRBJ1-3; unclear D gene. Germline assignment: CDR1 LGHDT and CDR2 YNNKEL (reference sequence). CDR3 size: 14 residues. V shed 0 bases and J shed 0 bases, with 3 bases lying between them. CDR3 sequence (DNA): TGTGCCAGCAGCCAAGACAGCTCTGGAAACACCATATATTTT. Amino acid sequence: CASSQDSSGNTIYF.

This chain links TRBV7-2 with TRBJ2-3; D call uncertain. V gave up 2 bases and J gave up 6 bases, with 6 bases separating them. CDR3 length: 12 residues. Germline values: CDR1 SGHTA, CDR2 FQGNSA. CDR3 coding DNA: TGTGCCAGCAGCTTAAATGAGGATACGCAGTATTTT. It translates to CASSLNEDTQYF.

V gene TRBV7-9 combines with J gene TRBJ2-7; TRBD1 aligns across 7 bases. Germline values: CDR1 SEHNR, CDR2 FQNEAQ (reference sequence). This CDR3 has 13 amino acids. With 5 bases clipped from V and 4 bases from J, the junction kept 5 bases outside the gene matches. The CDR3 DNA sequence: TGTGCCAGCAGCGGGGGACAGCTGTACGAGCAGTACTTC. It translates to CASSGGQLYEQYF.

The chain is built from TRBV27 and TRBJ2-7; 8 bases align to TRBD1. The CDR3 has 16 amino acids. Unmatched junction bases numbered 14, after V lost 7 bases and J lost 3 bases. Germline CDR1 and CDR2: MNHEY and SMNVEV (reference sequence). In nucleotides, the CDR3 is TGTGCCAGCAAGAGAATAGACAGGGGCCCCGACTACGAGCAGTACTTC. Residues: CASKRIDRGPDYEQYF.

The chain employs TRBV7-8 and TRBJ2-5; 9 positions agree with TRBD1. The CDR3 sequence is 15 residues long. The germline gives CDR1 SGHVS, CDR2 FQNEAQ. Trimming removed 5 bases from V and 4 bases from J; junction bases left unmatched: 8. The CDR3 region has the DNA TGTGCCAGCAGCATAGTCGGGACAGGGCCAGAGACCCAGTACTTC. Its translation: CASSIVGTGPETQYF.

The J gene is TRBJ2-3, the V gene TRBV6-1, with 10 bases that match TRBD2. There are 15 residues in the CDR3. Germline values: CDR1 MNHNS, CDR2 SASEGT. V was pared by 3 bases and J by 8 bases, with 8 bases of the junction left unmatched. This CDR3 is CASSEEWTSGGTQYF. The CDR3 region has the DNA TGTGCCAGCAGTGAGGAGTGGACTAGCGGTGGTACGCAGTATTTT.

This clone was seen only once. The CDR3 DNA is TGTGCCAGCAGCTCCCTACAGGGGGAGGAATCCTACAATGAGCAGTTCTTC. Protein sequence: CASSSLQGEESYNEQFF. The chain combines TRBV7-6 with TRBJ2-1; 8 nucleotides align to TRBD1. V dropped 4 bases and J dropped 1; count of bases not matched to a gene: 9. The CDR3 covers 17 residues. Germline loops: CDR1 SGHVS, CDR2 FNYEAQ.